What follows are 14 T cell receptor beta chains derived from one specimen sequenced in a study of cytomegalovirus exposure and HLA in healthy donors. PCR employed 60 Vbeta and 13 Jbeta primers. The repertoire was sequenced with immunoSEQ multiplex PCR; TCRdb's copy has only in-frame clones and lacks some. The sample records about 43,000 clones, roughly 60% being singletons. The sample comprised PBMCs. These receptors were taken from a human donor in good health.

The rearrangement uses TRBV28 and TRBJ2-1, with 16 positions matching TRBD2. This CDR3 region has 17 residues. Germline lookup yields CDR1 MDHEN and CDR2 SYDVKM. With 5 bases clipped from V and 14 bases from J, the junction kept 15 bases outside the gene matches. CDR3 nucleotides: TGTGCCAGCAGTCCCGGGACTAGCGGGGGGGCCGAGTGGGGGGAGTTCTTC. Its protein is CASSPGTSGGAEWGEFF.

The rearrangement uses TRBV2 and TRBJ2-4, with D unresolved. Trimming cost V 5 bases and J 0 bases, with 11 bases left between them. CDR3 length: 15 residues. Germline lookup yields CDR1 SNHLY and CDR2 FYNNEI. CDR3 region: CASSPIQIAKNIQYF. The CDR3 region has the DNA TGTGCCAGCAGTCCAATCCAGATAGCCAAAAACATTCAGTACTTC.

This clone was recorded a few times. The V gene is TRBV11-1, the J gene TRBJ1-1, with unresolved D. Germline values: CDR1 SGHAT, CDR2 FQDESV (reference sequence). Trimming removed 5 bases from V and 2 bases from J, with 9 bases in between. The CDR3 runs to 13 residues. CDR3 nucleotides: TGTGCCAGCAGCCGGGTGGTAAACACTGAAGCTTTCTTT. Its translation is CASSRVVNTEAFF.

The genes are TRBV20-1 and TRBJ2-5; D unresolved. The germline gives CDR1 DFQATT, CDR2 SNEGSKA (reference sequence). The CDR3 totals 11 residues. The V and J ends lost 5 bases and 5 bases respectively, with 9 bases between them. The CDR3: CSAALSETQYF. In nucleotides, the CDR3 is TGCAGTGCTGCTCTTAGCGAGACCCAGTACTTC.

This clone was seen a few times. This chain connects TRBV5-1 to TRBJ2-7, with a possible D match to TRBD1 (5 bases). This CDR3 spans 14 amino acids. The V gene's germline CDR1 is SGHRS and CDR2 YFSETQ. The V and J ends lost 4 bases and 0 bases respectively, with 11 bases between them. DNA for the CDR3: TGCGCCAGCAGCCCCTCGACAGACTCCTACGAGCAGTACTTC. As protein: CASSPSTDSYEQYF.

The rearrangement links TRBV7-9 to TRBJ2-1; D remains unclear. Germline V gene lookup returns CDR1 SEHNR and CDR2 FQNEAQ (reference sequence). The CDR3 contains 13 residues. Trimming cost V 0 bases and J 6 bases, with 6 bases left between them. DNA of the CDR3: TGTGCCAGCAGCTTAGCCCCTTCCAATGAGCAGTTCTTC. This sequence encodes CASSLAPSNEQFF.

This chain joins TRBV5-1 and TRBJ1-2; 7 positions agree with TRBD1. The V gene's germline CDR1 is SGHRS and CDR2 YFSETQ. The CDR3 sequence is 15 residues long. Losses at the gene ends were 4 bases for V and 7 bases for J; bases not matched to a gene: 13. The CDR3 sequence: CASSTVGGASRGYTF. The CDR3 region has the DNA TGCGCCAGCAGCACCGTAGGGGGCGCGTCTCGTGGCTACACCTTC.

The chain uses TRBV5-1 and TRBJ2-7; D remains ambiguous. V was cut by 4 bases and J by 0 bases, with 8 bases left in between. CDR1 and CDR2 from the germline V gene are SGHRS and YFSETQ. This CDR3 is built from 13 residues. The CDR3 sequence: CASSAGSSYEQYF. The CDR3 nucleotides are TGCGCCAGCAGCGCAGGATCCTCCTACGAGCAGTACTTC. The full variable domain, rest sourced from reference TRBV5-1 and TRBJ2-7, is KAGVTQTPRYLIKTRGQQVTLSCSPISGHRSVSWYQQTPGQGLQFLFEYFSETQRNKGNFPGRFSGRQFSNSRSEMNVSTLELGDSALYLCASSAGSSYEQYFGPGTRLTVT.

This clone was picked up one time. This chain joins TRBV11-2 and TRBJ1-2; a possible D gene is TRBD1 (6 bases). The CDR3 extends over 14 amino acids. Germline CDR1 and CDR2: SGHAT and FQNNGV. V was clipped by 6 bases and J by 6 bases, with 17 bases between them. The CDR3 bases are TGTGCCAGCAGTCGTCTAGGACAGATTCATGGCTACACCTTC. Residues: CASSRLGQIHGYTF.

CDR3 DNA sequence: TGTGCCAGCAGCCCCCCCTTCGGGTTGAACACTGAAGCTTTCTTT. Translating gives CASSPPFGLNTEAFF. The J gene is TRBJ1-1, the V gene TRBV5-8, with D unclear. The CDR3 contains 15 residues. The V and J ends lost 4 bases and 0 bases respectively, with 13 bases between them. Germline CDR1 and CDR2: SGHTS and YDEGEE.

There are a few counts of this clone. The chain carries TRBV7-8 and TRBJ1-5, with 7 bases identical to TRBD1. With V trimmed by 1 base and J by 4 bases, 4 bases remained unmatched. There are 15 residues in the CDR3. In germline, CDR1 is SGHVS, CDR2 FQNEAQ. The DNA of the CDR3 is TGTGCCAGCAGCTTAGAGGGGGCAGGGAATCAGCCCCAGCATTTT. Translation: CASSLEGAGNQPQHF. Looking up the rest from reference TRBV7-8 and TRBJ1-5 gives the full variable domain: GAGVSQSPRYKVAKRGQDVALRCDPISGHVSLFWYQQALGQGPEFLTYFQNEAQLDKSGLPSDRFFAERPEGSVSTLKIQRTQQEDSAVYLCASSLEGAGNQPQHFGDGTRLSIL.

V is TRBV2 and J is TRBJ2-3; 7 bases fit TRBD2. J lost 4 bases, V lost 7 bases, and 11 bases had no gene match. In germline, CDR1 is SNHLY, CDR2 FYNNEI. The CDR3 contains 15 residues. The CDR3 is CASTRDYVSPDTQYF. The CDR3 DNA sequence: TGTGCCAGCACCCGGGACTACGTGAGCCCAGATACGCAGTATTTT.

V usage is TRBV27 and J usage is TRBJ2-7, with D possibly being TRBD1 (5 bases). V was clipped by 1 base and J by 7 bases, with 11 bases between them. The CDR3 has 13 amino acids. Per germline, CDR1 MNHEY and CDR2 SMNVEV (reference sequence). CDR3 DNA: TGTGCCAGCAGTTTATTGTGGGGCGGAGAGCAGTACTTC. The encoded protein is CASSLLWGGEQYF.

The V call is TRBV7-9, the J call TRBJ1-5; 9 bases agree with TRBD1. CDR1 is SEHNR and CDR2 is FQNEAQ in the germline V gene (reference sequence). The CDR3 is 16 residues long. J was trimmed by 1 base and V by 5 bases; bases with no gene match: 6. The CDR3, as DNA: TGTGCCAGCAGCCAACAGGGGGCCGGCAGCAATCAGCCCCAGCATTTT. Amino acids: CASSQQGAGSNQPQHF.